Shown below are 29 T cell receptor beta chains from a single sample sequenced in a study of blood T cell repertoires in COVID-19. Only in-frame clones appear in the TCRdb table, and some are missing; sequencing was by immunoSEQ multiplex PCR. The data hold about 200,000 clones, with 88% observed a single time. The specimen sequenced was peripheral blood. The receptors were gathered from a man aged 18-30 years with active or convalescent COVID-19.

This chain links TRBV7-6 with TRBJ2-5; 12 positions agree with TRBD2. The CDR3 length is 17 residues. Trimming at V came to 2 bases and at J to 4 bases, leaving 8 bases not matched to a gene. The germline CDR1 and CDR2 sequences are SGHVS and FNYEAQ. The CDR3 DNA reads TGTGCCAGCAGCTTACCCCCGGCGGGACTAGCGGGAGAGACCCAGTACTTC. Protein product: CASSLPPAGLAGETQYF.

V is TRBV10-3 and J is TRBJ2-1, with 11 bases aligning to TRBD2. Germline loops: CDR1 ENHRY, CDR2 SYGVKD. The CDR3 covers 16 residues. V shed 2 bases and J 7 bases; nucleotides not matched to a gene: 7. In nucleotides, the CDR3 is TGTGCCATCAGTGAGCCAACTAGCGGGAGAAGGAATGAGCAGTTCTTC. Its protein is CAISEPTSGRRNEQFF.

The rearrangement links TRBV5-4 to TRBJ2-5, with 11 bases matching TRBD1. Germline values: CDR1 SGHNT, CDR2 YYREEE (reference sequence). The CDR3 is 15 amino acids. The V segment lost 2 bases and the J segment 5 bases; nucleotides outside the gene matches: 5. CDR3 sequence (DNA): TGTGCCAGCAGCTTCAGGGACAGGGGGATGGAGACCCAGTACTTC. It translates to CASSFRDRGMETQYF.

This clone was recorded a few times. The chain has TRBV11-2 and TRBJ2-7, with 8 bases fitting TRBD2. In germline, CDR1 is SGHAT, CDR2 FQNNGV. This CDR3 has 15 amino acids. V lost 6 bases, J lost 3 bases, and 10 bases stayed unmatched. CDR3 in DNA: TGTGCCAGCAGTCTTCGACTAGCGATGGGCTACGAGCAGTACTTC. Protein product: CASSLRLAMGYEQYF.

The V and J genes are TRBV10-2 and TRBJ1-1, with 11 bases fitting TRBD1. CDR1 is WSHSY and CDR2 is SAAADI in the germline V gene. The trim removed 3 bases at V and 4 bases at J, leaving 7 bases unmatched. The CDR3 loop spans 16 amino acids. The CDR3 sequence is CASSELAGTGGTEAFF. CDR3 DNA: TGCGCCAGCAGTGAACTTGCCGGGACAGGGGGCACTGAAGCTTTCTTT.

The CDR3 DNA follows: TGTGCCAGCAGCTTAGCCATCGGGGGGTACGGGGAGCTGTTTTTT. The encoded protein is CASSLAIGGYGELFF. The V call is TRBV7-6, the J call TRBJ2-2, with TRBD2 matching over 7 bases. CDR3 size: 15 residues. With 0 bases clipped from V and 7 bases from J, the junction kept 5 bases outside the gene matches. Germline assignment: CDR1 SGHVS and CDR2 FNYEAQ.

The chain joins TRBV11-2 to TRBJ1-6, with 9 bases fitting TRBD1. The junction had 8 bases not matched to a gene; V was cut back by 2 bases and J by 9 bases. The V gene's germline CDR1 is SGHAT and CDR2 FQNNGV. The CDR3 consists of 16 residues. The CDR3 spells CASSLQSGQGRSPLHF. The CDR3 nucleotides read TGTGCCAGCAGCTTACAATCTGGACAGGGGCGTTCACCCCTCCACTTT.

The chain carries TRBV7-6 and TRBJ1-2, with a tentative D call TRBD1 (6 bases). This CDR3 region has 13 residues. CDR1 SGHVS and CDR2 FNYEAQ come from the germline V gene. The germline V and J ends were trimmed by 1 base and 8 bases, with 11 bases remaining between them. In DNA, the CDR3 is TGTGCCAGCAGCTTAGGAGGGGGAGGGGGCTACACCTTC. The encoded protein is CASSLGGGGGYTF.

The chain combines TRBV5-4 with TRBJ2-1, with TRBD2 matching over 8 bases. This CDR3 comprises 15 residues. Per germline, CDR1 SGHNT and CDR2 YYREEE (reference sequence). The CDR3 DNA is TGTGTCTTTGAGCGGGAGCAGAGTAGTTACAATGAGCAGTTCTTC. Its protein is CVFEREQSSYNEQFF.

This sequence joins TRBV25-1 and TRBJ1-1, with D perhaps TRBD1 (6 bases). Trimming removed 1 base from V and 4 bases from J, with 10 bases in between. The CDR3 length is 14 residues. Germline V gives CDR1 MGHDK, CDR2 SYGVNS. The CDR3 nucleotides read TGTGCCAGCAGTGAATGGCAGGGGCCCACTGAAGCTTTCTTT. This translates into CASSEWQGPTEAFF.

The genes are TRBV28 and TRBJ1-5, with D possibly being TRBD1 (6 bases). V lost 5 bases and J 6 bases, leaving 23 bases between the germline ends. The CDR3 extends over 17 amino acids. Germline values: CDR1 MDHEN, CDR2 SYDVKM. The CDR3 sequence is CASSTSDRGARVQPQHF. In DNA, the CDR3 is TGTGCCAGCAGTACCTCGGATCGGGGGGCTCGGGTTCAGCCCCAGCATTTT.

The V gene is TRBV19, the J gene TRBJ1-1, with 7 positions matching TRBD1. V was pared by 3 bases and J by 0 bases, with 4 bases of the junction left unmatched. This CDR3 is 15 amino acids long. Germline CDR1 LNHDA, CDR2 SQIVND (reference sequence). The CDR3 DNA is TGTGCCAGTAGTATGACAGGGCTCATGAACACTGAAGCTTTCTTT. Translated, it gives CASSMTGLMNTEAFF.

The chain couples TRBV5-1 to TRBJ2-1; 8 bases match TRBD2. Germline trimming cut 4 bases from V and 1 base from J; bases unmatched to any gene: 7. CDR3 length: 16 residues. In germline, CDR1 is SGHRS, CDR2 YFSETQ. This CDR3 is CASSPRGGESYNEQFF. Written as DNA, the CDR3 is TGCGCCAGCAGCCCTCGGGGGGGGGAATCCTACAATGAGCAGTTCTTC.

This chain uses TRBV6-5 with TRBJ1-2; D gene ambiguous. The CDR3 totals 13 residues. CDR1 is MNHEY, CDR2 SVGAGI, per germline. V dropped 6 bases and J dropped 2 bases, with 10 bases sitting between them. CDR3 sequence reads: CASRTPGNYGYTF. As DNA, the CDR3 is TGTGCCAGCAGGACCCCGGGAAACTATGGCTACACCTTC.

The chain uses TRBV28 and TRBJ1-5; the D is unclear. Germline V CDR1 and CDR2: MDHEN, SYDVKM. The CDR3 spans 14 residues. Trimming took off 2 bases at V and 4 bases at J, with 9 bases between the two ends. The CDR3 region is CASSLGRANQPQHF. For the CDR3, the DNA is TGTGCCAGCAGTTTAGGGCGGGCGAATCAGCCCCAGCATTTT.

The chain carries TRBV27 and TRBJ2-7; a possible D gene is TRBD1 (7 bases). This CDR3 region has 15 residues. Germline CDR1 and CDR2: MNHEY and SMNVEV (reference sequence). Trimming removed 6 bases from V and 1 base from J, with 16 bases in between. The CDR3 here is CASREGAARSYEQYF. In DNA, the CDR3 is TGTGCCAGCAGGGAGGGGGCGGCCCGTTCCTACGAGCAGTACTTC.

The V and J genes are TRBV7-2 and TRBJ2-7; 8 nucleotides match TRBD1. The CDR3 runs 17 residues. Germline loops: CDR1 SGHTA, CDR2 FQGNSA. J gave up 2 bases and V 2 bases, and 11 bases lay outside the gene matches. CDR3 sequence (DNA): TGTGCCAGCAGCTTACACCGGTTAGGGACAGGAACCTACGAGCAGTACTTC. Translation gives CASSLHRLGTGTYEQYF.

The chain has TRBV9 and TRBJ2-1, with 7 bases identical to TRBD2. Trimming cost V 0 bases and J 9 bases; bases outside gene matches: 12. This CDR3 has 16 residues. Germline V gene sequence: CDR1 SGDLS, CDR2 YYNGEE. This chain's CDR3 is CASSVAAGVGKSEQFF. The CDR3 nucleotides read TGTGCCAGCAGCGTAGCTGCGGGAGTGGGGAAGAGTGAGCAGTTCTTC.

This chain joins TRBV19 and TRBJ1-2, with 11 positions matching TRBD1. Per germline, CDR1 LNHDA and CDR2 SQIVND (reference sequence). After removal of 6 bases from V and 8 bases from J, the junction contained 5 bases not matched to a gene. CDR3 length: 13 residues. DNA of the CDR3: TGTGCCAGTAGCCAGGGACAGGGGGGAGGCTACACCTTC. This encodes CASSQGQGGGYTF.

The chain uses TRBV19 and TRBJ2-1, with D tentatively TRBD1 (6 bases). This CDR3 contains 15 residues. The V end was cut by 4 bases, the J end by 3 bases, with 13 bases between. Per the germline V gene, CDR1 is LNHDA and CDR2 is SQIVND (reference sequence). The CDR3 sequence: CASSKDSRIYNEQFF. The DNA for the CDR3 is TGTGCCAGTAGTAAGGACAGTCGAATCTACAATGAGCAGTTCTTC. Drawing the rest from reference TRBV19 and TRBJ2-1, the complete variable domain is DGGITQSPKYLFRKEGQNVTLSCEQNLNHDAMYWYRQDPGQGLRLIYYSQIVNDFQKGDIAEGYSVSREKKESFPLTVTSAQKNPTAFYLCASSKDSRIYNEQFFGPGTRLTVL.

The CDR3 DNA follows: TGTGCCAGCAGCCCACGGACAGGCCCCAATCAGCCCCAGCATTTT. Translating it yields CASSPRTGPNQPQHF. The rearrangement joins TRBV7-2 to TRBJ1-5; 7 bases are shared with TRBD1. Unmatched junction bases numbered 7, after V lost 5 bases and J lost 3 bases. Germline-derived CDR1 and CDR2 are SGHTA and FQGNSA. The CDR3 has 15 residues.

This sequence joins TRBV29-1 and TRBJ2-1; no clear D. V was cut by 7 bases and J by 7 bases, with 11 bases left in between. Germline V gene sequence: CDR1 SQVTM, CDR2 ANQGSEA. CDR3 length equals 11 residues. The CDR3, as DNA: TGCAGCGCGGCGACATGGAATGAGCAGTTCTTC. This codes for CSAATWNEQFF.

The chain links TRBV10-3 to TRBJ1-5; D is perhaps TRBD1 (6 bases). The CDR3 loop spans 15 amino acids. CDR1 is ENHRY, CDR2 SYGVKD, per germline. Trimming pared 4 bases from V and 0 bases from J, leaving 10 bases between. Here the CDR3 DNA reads TGTGCCATCAGTGTAGGGGGAAATAGCAATCAGCCCCAGCATTTT. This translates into CAISVGGNSNQPQHF.

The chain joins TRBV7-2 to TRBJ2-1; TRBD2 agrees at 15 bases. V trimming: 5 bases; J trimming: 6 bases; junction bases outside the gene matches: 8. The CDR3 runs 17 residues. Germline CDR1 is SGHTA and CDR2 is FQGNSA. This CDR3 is CASSAGLAGGAPNEQFF. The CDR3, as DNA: TGTGCCAGCAGCGCAGGACTAGCGGGAGGGGCCCCCAATGAGCAGTTCTTC.

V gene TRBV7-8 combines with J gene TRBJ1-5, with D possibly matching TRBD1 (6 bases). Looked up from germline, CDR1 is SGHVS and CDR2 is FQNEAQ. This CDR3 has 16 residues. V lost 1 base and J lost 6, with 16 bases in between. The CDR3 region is CASSLGWGGRSQPQHF. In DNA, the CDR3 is TGTGCCAGCAGCTTAGGCTGGGGGGGGCGAAGTCAGCCCCAGCATTTT.

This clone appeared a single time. In nucleotides, the CDR3 is TGTGCCCGGGGGTCGGGACGCAACGACAATCAGCCCCAGCATTTT. It specifies CARGSGRNDNQPQHF. The V call is TRBV5-6, the J call TRBJ1-5; possibly TRBD1 for D (5 bases). The germline V gene has CDR1 SGHDT and CDR2 YYEEEE. The CDR3 sequence is 15 residues long. V shed 10 bases and J shed 3 bases, with 20 bases lying between them. The variable domain in full, completed from reference TRBV5-6 and TRBJ1-5, reads DAGVTQSPTHLIKTRGQQVTLRCSPKSGHDTVSWYQQALGQGPQFIFQYYEEEERQRGNFPDRFSGHQFPNYSSELNVNALLLGDSALYLCARGSGRNDNQPQHFGDGTRLSIL.

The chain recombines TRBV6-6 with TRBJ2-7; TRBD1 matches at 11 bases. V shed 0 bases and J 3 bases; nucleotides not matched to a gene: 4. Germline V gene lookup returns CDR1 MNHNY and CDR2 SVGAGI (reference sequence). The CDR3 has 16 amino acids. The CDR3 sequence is CASSYSPGQGDYEQYF. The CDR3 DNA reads TGTGCCAGCAGTTACTCGCCGGGACAGGGGGACTACGAGCAGTACTTC.

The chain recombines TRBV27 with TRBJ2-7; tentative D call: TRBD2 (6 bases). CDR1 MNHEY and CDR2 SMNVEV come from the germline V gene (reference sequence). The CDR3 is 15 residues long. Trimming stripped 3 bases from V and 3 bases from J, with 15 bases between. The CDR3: CASSFSPGEVYEQYF. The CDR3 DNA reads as TGTGCCAGCAGTTTCTCCCCGGGGGAAGTCTACGAGCAGTACTTC.

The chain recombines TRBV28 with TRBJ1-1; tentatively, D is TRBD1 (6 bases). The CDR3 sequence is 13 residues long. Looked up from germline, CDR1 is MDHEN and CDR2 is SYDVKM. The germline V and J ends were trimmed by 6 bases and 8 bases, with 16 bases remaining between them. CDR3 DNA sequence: TGTGCCAGCAGCCTTTTCAAACAGGGCGAAGCTTTCTTT. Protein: CASSLFKQGEAFF.